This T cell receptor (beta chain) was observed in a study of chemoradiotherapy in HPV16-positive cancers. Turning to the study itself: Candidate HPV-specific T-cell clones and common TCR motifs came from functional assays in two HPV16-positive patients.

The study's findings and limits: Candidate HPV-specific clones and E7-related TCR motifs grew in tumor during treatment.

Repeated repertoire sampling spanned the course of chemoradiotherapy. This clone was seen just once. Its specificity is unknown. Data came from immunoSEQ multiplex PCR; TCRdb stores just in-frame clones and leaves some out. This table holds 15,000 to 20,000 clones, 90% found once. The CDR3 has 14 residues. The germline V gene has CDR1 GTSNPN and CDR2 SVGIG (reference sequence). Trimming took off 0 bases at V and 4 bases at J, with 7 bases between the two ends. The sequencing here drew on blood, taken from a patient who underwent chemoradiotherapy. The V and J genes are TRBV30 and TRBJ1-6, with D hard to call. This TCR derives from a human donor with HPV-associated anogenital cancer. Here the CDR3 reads CAWSVPIYNSPLHF. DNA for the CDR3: TGTGCCTGGAGTGTACCTATATATAATTCACCCCTCCACTTT.